This T cell receptor beta chain was sequenced during a study of regulatory T cells in long-lasting Graves disease. As to time point: newly diagnosed GD, antithyroid drugs for less than 3 months. From PBMCs, RNA was extracted and then used to make the TCR library. Combining iRepertoire HTBI primers with Arm-PCR of CDR3 regions, the authors built TCR beta libraries. TCRdb re-derived calls from the multiplex PCR reads in MiXCR, one entry per CDR3 protein. Of about 540,000 distinct CDR3 sequences listed, about 13% are singletons. The CDR3 extends over 15 amino acids. V lost 6 bases to trimming and J lost 8 bases; unmatched junction nucleotides: 10. Germline CDR1 and CDR2: SQVTM and ANQGSEA. The sample was also reused in another study, on T cells in Graves' hyperthyroidism and ophthalmopathy.

This rearrangement joins TRBV29-1 to TRBJ2-1; 13 bases match TRBD2. This clonotype was obtained from a man under 40 with Graves disease. The sample was peripheral blood mononuclear cells (PBMCs), taken at new diagnosis, from a patient treated with antithyroid drugs. In DNA, the CDR3 is TGCAGCGTCGACACTAGCGGGAGGGCCTCTCATGAGCAGTTCTTC. This codes for CSVDTSGRASHEQFF.